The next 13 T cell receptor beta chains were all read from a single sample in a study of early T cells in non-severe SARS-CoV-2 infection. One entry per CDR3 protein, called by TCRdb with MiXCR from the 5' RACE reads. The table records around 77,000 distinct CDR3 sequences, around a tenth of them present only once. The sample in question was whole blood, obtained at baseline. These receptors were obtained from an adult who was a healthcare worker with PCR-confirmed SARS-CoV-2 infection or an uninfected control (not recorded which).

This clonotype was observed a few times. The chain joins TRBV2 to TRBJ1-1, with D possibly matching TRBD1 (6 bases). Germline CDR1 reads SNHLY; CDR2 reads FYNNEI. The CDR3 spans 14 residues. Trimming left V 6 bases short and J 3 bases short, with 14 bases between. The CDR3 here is CASSNRAGDTEAFF. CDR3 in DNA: TGTGCCAGCAGCAACAGGGCAGGGGACACTGAAGCTTTCTTT.

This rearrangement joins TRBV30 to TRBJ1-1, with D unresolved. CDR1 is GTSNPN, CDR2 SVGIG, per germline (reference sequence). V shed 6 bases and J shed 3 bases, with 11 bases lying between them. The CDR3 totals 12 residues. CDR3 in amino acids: CACATGHTEAFF. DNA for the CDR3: TGTGCCTGCGCGACCGGGCACACTGAAGCTTTCTTT.

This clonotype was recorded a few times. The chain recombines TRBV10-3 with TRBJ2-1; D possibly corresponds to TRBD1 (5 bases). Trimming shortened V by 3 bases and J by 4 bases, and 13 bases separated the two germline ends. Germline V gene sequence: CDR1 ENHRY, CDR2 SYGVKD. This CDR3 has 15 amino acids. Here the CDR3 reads CAISDRLGDYNEQFF. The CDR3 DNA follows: TGTGCCATCAGTGACAGGTTAGGGGATTACAATGAGCAGTTCTTC.

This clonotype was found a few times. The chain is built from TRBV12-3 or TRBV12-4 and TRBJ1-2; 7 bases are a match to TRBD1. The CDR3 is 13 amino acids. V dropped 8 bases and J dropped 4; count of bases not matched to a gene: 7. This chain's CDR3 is CASSFGDSYGYTF. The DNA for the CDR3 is TGTGCCAGCTCCTTTGGGGACAGCTATGGCTACACCTTC.

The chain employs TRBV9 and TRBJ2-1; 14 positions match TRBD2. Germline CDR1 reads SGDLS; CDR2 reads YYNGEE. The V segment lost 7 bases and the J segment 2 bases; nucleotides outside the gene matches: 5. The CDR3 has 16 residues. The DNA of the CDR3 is TGTGCCAGCGGCGGGACTAGCGGGGGAGCCTACAATGAGCAGTTCTTC. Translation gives CASGGTSGGAYNEQFF.

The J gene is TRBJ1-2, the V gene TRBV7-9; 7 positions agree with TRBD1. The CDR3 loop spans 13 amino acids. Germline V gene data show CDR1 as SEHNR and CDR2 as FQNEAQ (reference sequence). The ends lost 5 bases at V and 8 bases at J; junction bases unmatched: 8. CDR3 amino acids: CASSHGGGGGYTF. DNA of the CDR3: TGTGCCAGCAGCCATGGAGGGGGCGGCGGCTACACCTTC.

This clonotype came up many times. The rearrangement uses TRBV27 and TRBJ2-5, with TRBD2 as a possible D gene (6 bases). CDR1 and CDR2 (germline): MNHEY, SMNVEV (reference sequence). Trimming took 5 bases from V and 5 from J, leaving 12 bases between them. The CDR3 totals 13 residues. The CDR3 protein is CASSRDSGETQYF. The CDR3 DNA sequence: TGTGCCAGCAGTCGCGACAGCGGGGAGACCCAGTACTTC.

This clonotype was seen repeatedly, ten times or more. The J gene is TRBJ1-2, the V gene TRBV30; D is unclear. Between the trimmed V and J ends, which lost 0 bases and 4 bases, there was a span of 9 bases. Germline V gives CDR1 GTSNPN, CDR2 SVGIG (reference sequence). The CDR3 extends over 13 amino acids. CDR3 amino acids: CAWSVQGSYGYTF. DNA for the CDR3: TGTGCCTGGAGTGTACAAGGTTCCTATGGCTACACCTTC.

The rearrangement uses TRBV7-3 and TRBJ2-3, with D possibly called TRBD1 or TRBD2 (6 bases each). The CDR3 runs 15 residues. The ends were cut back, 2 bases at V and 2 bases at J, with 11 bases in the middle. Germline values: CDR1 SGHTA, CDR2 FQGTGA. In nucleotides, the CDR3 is TGTGCCAGCAGCTTAGGTCCGGGGGCCACAGATACGCAGTATTTT. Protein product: CASSLGPGATDTQYF.

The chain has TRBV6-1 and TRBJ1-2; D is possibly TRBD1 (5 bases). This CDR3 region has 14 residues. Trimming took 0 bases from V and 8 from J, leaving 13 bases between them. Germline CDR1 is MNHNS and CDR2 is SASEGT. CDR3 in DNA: TGTGCCAGCAGTGAAGCGTACAGGATTGGCGGCTACACCTTC. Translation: CASSEAYRIGGYTF.

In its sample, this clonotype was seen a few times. In nucleotides, the CDR3 is TGCAGCGGATTCCGGGACAGCGGCACAGATACGCAGTATTTT. The encoded protein is CSGFRDSGTDTQYF. The chain recombines TRBV29-1 with TRBJ2-3; 7 bases map to TRBD1. Per germline, CDR1 SQVTM and CDR2 ANQGSEA. The CDR3 has 14 amino acids. V gave up 7 bases and J gave up 1 base; unmatched junction bases: 8.

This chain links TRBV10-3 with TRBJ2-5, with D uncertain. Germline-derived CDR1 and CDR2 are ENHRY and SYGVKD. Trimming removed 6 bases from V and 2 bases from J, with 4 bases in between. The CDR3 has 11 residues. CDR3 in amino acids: CAIREQETQYF. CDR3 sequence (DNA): TGTGCCATCAGGGAGCAAGAGACCCAGTACTTC.

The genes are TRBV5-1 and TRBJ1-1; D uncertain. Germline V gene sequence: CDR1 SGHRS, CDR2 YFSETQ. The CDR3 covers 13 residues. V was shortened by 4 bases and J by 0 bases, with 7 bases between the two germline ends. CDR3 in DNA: TGCGCCAGCAGCCTGTCCCTGAACACTGAAGCTTTCTTT. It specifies CASSLSLNTEAFF.